This is a list of T cell receptor beta chains from one sample in a study of blood T cell repertoires in COVID-19. This table comes from immunoSEQ multiplex PCR, and its TCRdb copy is limited to in-frame clones, with some not included. Of 150,000 to 160,000 clones listed, roughly 83% are singletons. The sample comprised peripheral blood. The receptors were gathered from a woman aged 55-69 years with COVID-19, enrolled during active disease. Each CDR3 is given with its conserved first and last residue.

j_call	v_call	cdr3_aa
TRBJ1-1	TRBV11-3	CASSFRGTEAFF
TRBJ1-3	TRBV2	CASSYRAGGNTIYF
TRBJ1-2	TRBV6-1	CASSEMGPGYTF
TRBJ2-3	TRBV29-1	CSVAGRSDTQYF
TRBJ2-5	TRBV5-4	CASTPGSGVQETQYF
TRBJ1-4	TRBV9	CASSVGLFNEKLFF
TRBJ2-7	TRBV6-1	CASSEYYEQYF
TRBJ2-7	TRBV5-1	CASSGDSLSYEQYF
TRBJ1-2	TRBV12-3/TRBV12-4	CASSSRGNYGYTF
TRBJ1-4	TRBV28	CASRTTGMGFGKLFF
TRBJ1-2	TRBV7-9	CASSIQGNGYTF
TRBJ1-2	TRBV3-1/TRBV3-2	CASSPRPRDGYTF
TRBJ2-5	TRBV5-6	CASSLATAGVETQYF
TRBJ2-3	TRBV5-5	CASRAGPLGDTQYF
TRBJ1-5	TRBV2	CASTRDRAYQPQHF
TRBJ2-7	TRBV6-5	CASSTPTNEQYF
TRBJ1-1	TRBV9	CASSPTGNTEAFF
TRBJ1-4	TRBV18	CASSPQQDRGTNEKLFF
TRBJ2-6	TRBV4-1	CASSLAKGAGGANVLTF
TRBJ2-3	TRBV2	CASSPGQLTDTQYF